This record covers a single TCR beta chain. The sample belongs to a study of blood T cell repertoires in COVID-19. Clones were sequenced by immunoSEQ multiplex PCR, and TCRdb holds only the in-frame ones, with some missing. The sample has fewer than 200,000 clones, approximately 89% seen once. Germline V CDR1 and CDR2: LNHDA, SQIVND (reference sequence). Germline trimming cut 8 bases from V and 8 bases from J; bases unmatched to any gene: 11. The CDR3 runs 13 residues. The rearrangement uses TRBV19 and TRBJ1-2, with TRBD1 identical over 7 bases. The clonotype was recovered from a man aged 35 to 55 with active or convalescent COVID-19. The specimen was peripheral blood. The CDR3 DNA reads as TGTGCCAGTCAGAACACAGGGGTCGAGGGCTACACCTTC. Translated: CASQNTGVEGYTF.